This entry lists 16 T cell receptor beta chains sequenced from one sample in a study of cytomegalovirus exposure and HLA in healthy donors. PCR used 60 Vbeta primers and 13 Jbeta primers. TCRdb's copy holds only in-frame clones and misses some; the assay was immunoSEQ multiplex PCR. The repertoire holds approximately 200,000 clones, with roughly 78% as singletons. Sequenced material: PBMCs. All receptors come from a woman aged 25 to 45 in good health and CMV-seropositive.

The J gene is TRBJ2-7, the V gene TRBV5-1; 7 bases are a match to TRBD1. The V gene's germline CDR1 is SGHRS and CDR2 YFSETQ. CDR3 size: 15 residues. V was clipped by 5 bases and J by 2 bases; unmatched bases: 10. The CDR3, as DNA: TGCGCCAGCAGGGAACTAGGACAGGACACCTACGAGCAGTACTTC. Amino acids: CASRELGQDTYEQYF.

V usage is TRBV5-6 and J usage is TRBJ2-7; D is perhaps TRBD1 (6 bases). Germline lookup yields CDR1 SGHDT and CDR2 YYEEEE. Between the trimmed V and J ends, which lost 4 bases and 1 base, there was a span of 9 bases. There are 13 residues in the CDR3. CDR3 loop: CASSPGHSYEQYF. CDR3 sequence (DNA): TGTGCCAGCAGCCCGGGACATTCCTACGAGCAGTACTTC.

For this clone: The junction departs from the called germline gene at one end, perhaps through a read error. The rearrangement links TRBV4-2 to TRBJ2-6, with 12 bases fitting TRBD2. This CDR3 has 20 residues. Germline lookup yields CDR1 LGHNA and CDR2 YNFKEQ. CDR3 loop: CAGSQGQASGRASGANVLTF. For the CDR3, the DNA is TGTGCCGGCAGCCAAGGTCAGGCTAGCGGGAGGGCCTCTGGGGCCAACGTCCTGACTTTC.

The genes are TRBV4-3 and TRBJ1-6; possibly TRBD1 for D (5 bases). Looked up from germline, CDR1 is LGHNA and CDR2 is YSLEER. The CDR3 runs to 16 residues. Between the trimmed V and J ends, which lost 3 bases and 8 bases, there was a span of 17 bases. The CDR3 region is CASSQVLTGWDSPLHF. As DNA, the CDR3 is TGCGCCAGCAGCCAGGTTCTTACAGGCTGGGATTCACCCCTCCACTTT.

The CDR3 protein is CASREPQDRGYTEAFF. In DNA form, the CDR3 reads TGCGCCAGCAGGGAACCCCAGGACAGGGGTTACACTGAAGCTTTCTTT. The chain couples TRBV10-2 to TRBJ1-1; TRBD1 matches 9 bases. V lost 6 bases to trimming and J lost 3 bases; unmatched junction nucleotides: 11. Germline assignment: CDR1 WSHSY and CDR2 SAAADI. CDR3 length equals 16 residues.

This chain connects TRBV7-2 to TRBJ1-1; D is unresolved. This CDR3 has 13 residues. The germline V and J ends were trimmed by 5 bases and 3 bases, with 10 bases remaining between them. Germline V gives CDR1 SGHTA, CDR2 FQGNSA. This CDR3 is CASSLEEDTEAFF. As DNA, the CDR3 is TGTGCCAGCAGCCTAGAGGAGGACACTGAAGCTTTCTTT. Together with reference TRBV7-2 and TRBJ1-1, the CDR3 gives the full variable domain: GAGVSQSPSNKVTEKGKDVELRCDPISGHTALYWYRQSLGQGLEFLIYFQGNSAPDKSGLPSDRFSAERTGGSVSTLTIQRTQQEDSAVYLCASSLEEDTEAFFGQGTRLTVV.

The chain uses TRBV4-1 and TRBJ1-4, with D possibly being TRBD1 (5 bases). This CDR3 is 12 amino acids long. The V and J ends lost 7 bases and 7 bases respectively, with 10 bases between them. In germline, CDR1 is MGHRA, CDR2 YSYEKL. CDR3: CASTIRGEKLFF. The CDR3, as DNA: TGCGCCAGCACGATTAGGGGTGAAAAACTGTTTTTT.

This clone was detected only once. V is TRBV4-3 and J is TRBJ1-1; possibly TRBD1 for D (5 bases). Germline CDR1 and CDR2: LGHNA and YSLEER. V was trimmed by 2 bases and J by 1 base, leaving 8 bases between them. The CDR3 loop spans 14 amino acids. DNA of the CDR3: TGCGCCAGCAGCCAAACGACAGCGAACACTGAAGCTTTCTTT. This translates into CASSQTTANTEAFF.

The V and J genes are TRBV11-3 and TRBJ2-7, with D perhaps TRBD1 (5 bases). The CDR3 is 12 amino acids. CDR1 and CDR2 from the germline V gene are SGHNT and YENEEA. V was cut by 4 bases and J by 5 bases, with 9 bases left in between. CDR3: CASSSRDDEQYF. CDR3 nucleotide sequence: TGTGCCAGCAGCTCCAGGGATGACGAGCAGTACTTC.

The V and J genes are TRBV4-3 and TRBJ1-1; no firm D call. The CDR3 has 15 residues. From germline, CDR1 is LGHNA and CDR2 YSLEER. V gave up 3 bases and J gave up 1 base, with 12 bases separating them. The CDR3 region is CASSQGRRENTEAFF. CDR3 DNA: TGCGCCAGCAGCCAGGGCCGACGAGAGAACACTGAAGCTTTCTTT.

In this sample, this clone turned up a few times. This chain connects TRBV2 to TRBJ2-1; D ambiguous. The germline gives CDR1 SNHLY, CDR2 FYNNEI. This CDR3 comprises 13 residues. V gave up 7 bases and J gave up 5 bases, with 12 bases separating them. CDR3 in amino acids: CASKRGPNNEQFF. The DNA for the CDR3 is TGTGCCAGCAAGAGAGGCCCAAACAATGAGCAGTTCTTC.

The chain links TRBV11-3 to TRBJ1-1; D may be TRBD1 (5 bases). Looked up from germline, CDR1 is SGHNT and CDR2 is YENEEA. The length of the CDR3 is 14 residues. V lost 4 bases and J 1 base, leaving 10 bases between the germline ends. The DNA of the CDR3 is TGTGCCAGCAGCTCAGGGAGGGCGAACACTGAAGCTTTCTTT. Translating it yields CASSSGRANTEAFF.

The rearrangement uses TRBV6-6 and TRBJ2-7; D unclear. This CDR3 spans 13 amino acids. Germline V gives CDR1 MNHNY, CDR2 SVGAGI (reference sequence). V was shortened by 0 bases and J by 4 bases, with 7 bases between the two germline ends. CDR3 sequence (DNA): TGTGCCAGCAGTTACTCGAGGCTTTACGAGCAGTACTTC. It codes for CASSYSRLYEQYF.

The CDR3 is CASSLVPGTSYTGELFF. CDR3 DNA: TGTGCCAGCAGCTTAGTCCCGGGGACTAGCTACACCGGGGAGCTGTTTTTT. V is TRBV7-8 and J is TRBJ2-2, with 9 bases fitting TRBD2. Germline CDR1 SGHVS, CDR2 FQNEAQ. Trimming at V came to 1 base and at J to 3 bases, leaving 6 bases not matched to a gene. CDR3 length: 17 amino acids. Based on the CDR3 plus reference TRBV7-8 and TRBJ2-2, the full variable domain is GAGVSQSPRYKVAKRGQDVALRCDPISGHVSLFWYQQALGQGPEFLTYFQNEAQLDKSGLPSDRFFAERPEGSVSTLKIQRTQQEDSAVYLCASSLVPGTSYTGELFFGEGSRLTVL.

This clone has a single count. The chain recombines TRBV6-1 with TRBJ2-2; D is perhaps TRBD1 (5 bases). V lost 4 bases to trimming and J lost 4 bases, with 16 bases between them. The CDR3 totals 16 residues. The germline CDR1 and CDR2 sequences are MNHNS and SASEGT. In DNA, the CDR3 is TGTGCCAGCAGTGCCTGGGTCAGGGTCGGCACCGGGGAGCTGTTTTTT. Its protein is CASSAWVRVGTGELFF.

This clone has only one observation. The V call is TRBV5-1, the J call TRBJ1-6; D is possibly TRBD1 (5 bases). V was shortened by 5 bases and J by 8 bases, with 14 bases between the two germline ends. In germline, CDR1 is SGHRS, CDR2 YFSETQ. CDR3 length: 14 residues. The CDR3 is CASRGAQSYSPLHF. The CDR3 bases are TGCGCCAGCAGAGGGGCGCAGAGCTATTCACCCCTCCACTTT.